These 28 T cell receptor beta chains originate from one sample sequenced in a study of blood T cell repertoires in COVID-19 (TCRdb year 2020). Receptors were amplified or captured by the immunoSEQ multiplex PCR assay. The immuneACCESS repertoire file appears here via TCRdb, limited to in-frame rearrangements. These files lack a portion of the clones; in checked studies, under half of the deficit traces to unresolved V genes, and the cause of the others is not known. For this sample there are just over 650,000 clones; 90% appear just once. The top ten hold 0.2% to 0.3% of the sample. Sequencing input: peripheral blood. The source of these receptors is a woman between 18 and 29 years old with acute or convalescent COVID-19.

The J gene is TRBJ2-1, the V gene TRBV7-3; 8 bases are a match to TRBD2. The CDR3 runs to 13 residues. V dropped 4 bases and J dropped 8; count of bases not matched to a gene: 4. Germline V lookup: CDR1 SGHTA, CDR2 FQGTGA. CDR3 amino acids: CASSSHGRDEQFF. The CDR3 DNA follows: TGTGCCAGCAGCTCCCACGGGAGGGATGAGCAGTTCTTC.

The chain recombines TRBV10-3 with TRBJ1-2; 12 nucleotides match TRBD1. CDR1 is ENHRY and CDR2 is SYGVKD in the germline V gene. This CDR3 comprises 14 residues. The ends lost 6 bases at V and 7 bases at J; junction bases unmatched: 6. CDR3 protein: CAISMGQGAAGYTF. Written as DNA, the CDR3 is TGTGCCATCAGCATGGGACAGGGGGCGGCTGGCTACACCTTC.

The chain has TRBV6-1 and TRBJ1-1; 8 bases match TRBD1. With 1 base clipped from V and 12 bases from J, the junction kept 7 bases outside the gene matches. This CDR3 comprises 13 residues. Germline loops: CDR1 MNHNS, CDR2 SASEGT. For the CDR3, the DNA is TGTGCCAGCAGTGAAGGGGCAGGGGGCTCCCCTTTCTTT. Amino acids: CASSEGAGGSPFF.

The genes are TRBV7-2 and TRBJ2-1; 10 nucleotides align to TRBD2. The CDR3 extends over 16 amino acids. The germline V gene encodes CDR1 SGHTA and CDR2 FQGNSA. The trim removed 1 base at V and 9 bases at J, leaving 9 bases unmatched. CDR3 region: CASSLVRAGGRGEQFF. CDR3 sequence (DNA): TGTGCCAGCAGCTTAGTGCGAGCGGGGGGGCGTGGTGAGCAGTTCTTC.

The chain carries TRBV3-1 (or the pseudogene TRBV3-2) and TRBJ1-3; no clear D gene. Germline V gene sequence: CDR1 LGHDT, CDR2 YNNKEL (reference sequence). V was cut by 0 bases and J by 0 bases, with 9 bases left in between. The CDR3 runs to 16 residues. CDR3 sequence reads: CASSQDRLASGNTIYF. CDR3 in DNA: TGTGCCAGCAGCCAAGATCGACTAGCCTCTGGAAACACCATATATTTT.

The rearrangement uses TRBV4-1 and TRBJ2-7; D unresolved. V lost 1 base, J lost 4 bases, and 8 bases lay in between. This CDR3 has 13 residues. Germline CDR1 and CDR2: MGHRA and YSYEKL. CDR3 coding DNA: TGCGCCAGCAGCCAAGGAGACGGGTACGAGCAGTACTTC. Amino acids: CASSQGDGYEQYF.

The count of this clone is one. The V call is TRBV4-1, the J call TRBJ2-1; TRBD2 agrees at 8 bases. The V and J ends lost 0 bases and 8 bases, in that order; junction bases with no gene match: 3. Germline V gives CDR1 MGHRA, CDR2 YSYEKL. This CDR3 region has 14 residues. This chain's CDR3 is CASSQEGLVDEQFF. The DNA for the CDR3 is TGCGCCAGCAGCCAAGAGGGACTAGTTGATGAGCAGTTCTTC.

This chain joins TRBV5-1 and TRBJ2-6; 7 positions match TRBD1. The germline gives CDR1 SGHRS, CDR2 YFSETQ. Trimming at V came to 4 bases and at J to 0 bases, leaving 7 bases not matched to a gene. The CDR3 loop spans 17 amino acids. The CDR3, as DNA: TGCGCCAGCAGCCGGGACAGCATTTCCTCTGGGGCCAACGTCCTGACTTTC. Translation gives CASSRDSISSGANVLTF.

The rearrangement links TRBV19 to TRBJ2-7; D may be TRBD2 (6 bases). There are 15 residues in the CDR3. V lost 5 bases to trimming and J lost 4 bases, with 18 bases between them. Germline V lookup: CDR1 LNHDA, CDR2 SQIVND (reference sequence). This CDR3 reads CASSVTGTGFYEQYF. CDR3 DNA: TGTGCCAGTAGTGTGACCGGGACTGGATTTTACGAGCAGTACTTC.

This clone was counted once. The J gene is TRBJ2-7, the V gene TRBV19; D might be TRBD1 (6 bases). Trimming removed 3 bases from V and 2 bases from J, with 11 bases in between. The CDR3 length is 14 residues. Germline V gene data show CDR1 as LNHDA and CDR2 as SQIVND (reference sequence). The CDR3 bases are TGTGCCAGTAGTATGGGGGACATTACCTACGAGCAGTACTTC. Residues: CASSMGDITYEQYF.

This clone was seen a single time. This rearrangement joins TRBV4-1 to TRBJ1-2; tentative D call: TRBD1 (5 bases). With 0 bases removed from V and 7 bases from J, the gap between germline ends came to 9 bases. The germline gives CDR1 MGHRA, CDR2 YSYEKL. The CDR3 is 13 residues long. The CDR3 sequence is CASSQEGRGGYTF. CDR3 coding DNA: TGCGCCAGCAGCCAAGAAGGGAGGGGTGGCTACACCTTC.

This chain connects TRBV7-9 to TRBJ2-1; D is ambiguous. Germline CDR1 is SEHNR and CDR2 is FQNEAQ (reference sequence). V lost 4 bases and J lost 4, with 5 bases in between. CDR3 length: 12 amino acids. This CDR3 reads CASSSEYNEQFF. In nucleotides, the CDR3 is TGTGCCAGCAGCTCGGAGTACAATGAGCAGTTCTTC.

The CDR3 loop reads CASSTTGGRELFF. CDR3 coding DNA: TGTGCCAGCAGCACGACAGGGGGTCGGGAGCTGTTTTTT. The rearrangement links TRBV6-5 to TRBJ2-2; 9 bases agree with TRBD1. Germline V lookup: CDR1 MNHEY, CDR2 SVGAGI. The V segment lost 6 bases and the J segment 9 bases; nucleotides outside the gene matches: 5. CDR3 length: 13 residues.

V and J are TRBV3-1 (or the pseudogene TRBV3-2) and TRBJ2-3, with 9 bases matching TRBD1. The germline V gene has CDR1 LGHDT and CDR2 YNNKEL (reference sequence). The CDR3 is 15 residues long. The V and J ends lost 4 bases and 5 bases, in that order; junction bases with no gene match: 7. The CDR3 is CASSPRTGERDTQYF. The CDR3, as DNA: TGTGCCAGCAGCCCCCGGACAGGGGAACGAGATACGCAGTATTTT.

The rearrangement uses TRBV30 and TRBJ1-4; D is undetermined. This CDR3 comprises 16 residues. Trimming removed 4 bases from V and 11 bases from J, with 26 bases in between. Germline values: CDR1 GTSNPN, CDR2 SVGIG (reference sequence). CDR3 region: CAWKGEGAPKNGKLFF. CDR3 bases: TGTGCCTGGAAAGGTGAGGGAGCTCCAAAGAACGGGAAACTGTTTTTT.

The chain recombines TRBV5-6 with TRBJ1-4; TRBD1 is a possible D gene (5 bases). In germline, CDR1 is SGHDT, CDR2 YYEEEE. The length of the CDR3 is 15 residues. The V gene lost 4 bases and the J gene lost 13 bases, with 23 bases spanning the gap. The CDR3 is CASSARWLAGQVLFF. The CDR3 DNA reads TGTGCCAGCAGCGCGCGGTGGCTGGCGGGGCAAGTACTGTTTTTT.

The chain combines TRBV2 with TRBJ1-1; possibly TRBD1 for D (6 bases). The germline V gene has CDR1 SNHLY and CDR2 FYNNEI. The CDR3 is made up of 16 amino acids. V lost 7 bases to trimming and J lost 4 bases, with 22 bases between them. The CDR3 bases are TGTGCCAGCAACCCCCGGAGTGGGGGGGCGGGCACTGAAGCTTTCTTT. It is translated as CASNPRSGGAGTEAFF.

J is TRBJ2-1 and V is TRBV3-1 (or the pseudogene TRBV3-2), with TRBD2 identical over 7 bases. CDR3 length: 16 amino acids. Germline CDR1 and CDR2: LGHDT and YNNKEL (reference sequence). V shed 4 bases, J shed 0 bases, and the junction held 6 bases outside the gene matches. CDR3 DNA: TGTGCCAGCAGCCCCCCGGGACTACCCTCCTACAATGAGCAGTTCTTC. Encoded protein: CASSPPGLPSYNEQFF.

This clone showed up just once. The CDR3 is CASSIGGPGTANQPQHF. The CDR3 DNA is TGTGCCAGTAGTATAGGGGGCCCCGGGACAGCTAATCAGCCCCAGCATTTT. The chain carries TRBV19 and TRBJ1-5, with TRBD1 matching over 7 bases. CDR3 size: 17 residues. CDR1 is LNHDA and CDR2 is SQIVND in the germline V gene (reference sequence). The V segment lost 1 base and the J segment 4 bases; nucleotides outside the gene matches: 10.

The chain recombines TRBV9 with TRBJ2-5; the match to TRBD2 covers 9 bases. CDR3 length equals 16 residues. Trimming at V came to 2 bases and at J to 4 bases, leaving 9 bases not matched to a gene. The germline CDR1 and CDR2 sequences are SGDLS and YYNGEE. DNA of the CDR3: TGTGCCAGCAGCGTCGATAGCGGGGGAGGAGGAGAGACCCAGTACTTC. Protein sequence: CASSVDSGGGGETQYF.

This chain links TRBV5-6 with TRBJ2-1; 11 bases align to TRBD2. V was clipped by 1 base and J by 9 bases; unmatched bases: 9. Germline V CDR1 and CDR2: SGHDT, YYEEEE. The CDR3 is 16 residues long. The CDR3 region is CASSLRLAGGPGEQFF. CDR3 sequence (DNA): TGTGCCAGCAGCTTGCGCCTAGCGGGGGGTCCGGGTGAGCAGTTCTTC.

V gene TRBV3-1 (or the pseudogene TRBV3-2) combines with J gene TRBJ2-3; a weak D match, TRBD1 (5 bases). The CDR3 loop spans 15 amino acids. CDR1 and CDR2 (germline): LGHDT, YNNKEL (reference sequence). The V end lost 0 bases, the J end lost 4 bases, and 11 bases lay between the germline ends. The chain's CDR3 is CASSQEQARADTQYF. The CDR3 DNA is TGTGCCAGCAGCCAAGAACAGGCTCGGGCAGATACGCAGTATTTT.

The J gene is TRBJ1-5, the V gene TRBV19; D gene unclear. From germline, CDR1 is LNHDA and CDR2 SQIVND (reference sequence). CDR3 length: 14 residues. The ends were cut back, 5 bases at V and 5 bases at J, with 13 bases in the middle. Here the CDR3 DNA reads TGTGCCAGTAGTGACCCGGAGCCAGATCAGCCCCAGCATTTT. Its translation is CASSDPEPDQPQHF.

This chain connects TRBV30 to TRBJ2-7; 8 bases fit TRBD2. This CDR3 has 14 amino acids. Germline trimming cut 8 bases from V and 4 bases from J; bases unmatched to any gene: 13. Per the germline V gene, CDR1 is GTSNPN and CDR2 is SVGIG (reference sequence). DNA for the CDR3: TGTGCCAGCACAGTCGGGGGGGGACGATACGAGCAGTACTTC. It translates to CASTVGGGRYEQYF.

The V call is TRBV10-3, the J call TRBJ2-5, with D perhaps TRBD1 (5 bases). V lost 11 bases and J 5 bases, leaving 15 bases between the germline ends. The CDR3 runs to 12 residues. Germline CDR1 reads ENHRY; CDR2 reads SYGVKD. CDR3 residues: CALQGARETQYF. The CDR3 bases are TGTGCCCTACAAGGGGCGAGGGAGACCCAGTACTTC.

The gene calls are TRBV7-2 and TRBJ2-7, with D perhaps matching TRBD2 (5 bases). Germline-derived CDR1 and CDR2 are SGHTA and FQGNSA. The CDR3 totals 14 residues. Deletions cut 5 bases from V and 7 bases from J, with 18 bases between. For the CDR3, the DNA is TGTGCCAGCAGCGTTATGGCCGGATCGGGAGAGCAGTACTTC. Its protein product is CASSVMAGSGEQYF.

The chain links TRBV5-1 to TRBJ2-2, with a weak D call TRBD1 (6 bases). Trimming cost V 4 bases and J 0 bases, with 13 bases left between them. Germline lookup yields CDR1 SGHRS and CDR2 YFSETQ. This CDR3 comprises 16 residues. CDR3 protein: CASSRDRFTNTGELFF. DNA for the CDR3: TGCGCCAGCAGCCGTGACAGGTTTACGAACACCGGGGAGCTGTTTTTT.

The chain has TRBV24-1 and TRBJ1-2; TRBD1 agrees at 8 bases. The CDR3 is 14 residues long. The V gene end was trimmed by 4 bases and the J gene end by 8 bases; junction bases not matched to a gene: 8. CDR1 and CDR2 (germline): KGHDR, SFDVKD. The CDR3 region has the DNA TGTGCCACCAGTGAATTAACAGGGGGTAAGGGCTACACCTTC. Amino acid sequence: CATSELTGGKGYTF.